This record covers a single TCR beta chain. These data come from a study of cytomegalovirus exposure and HLA in healthy donors. Looking at the study overall: Later, an analysis reported that the 120 or so validation repertoires had used the same platform as the approximately 670 first-cohort repertoires.

Trimming shortened V by 0 bases and J by 7 bases, and 13 bases separated the two germline ends. The germline V gene encodes CDR1 LGHNA and CDR2 YSLEER. CDR3 size: 16 residues. Generated by immunoSEQ multiplex PCR, the TCRdb table keeps only in-frame clones and is missing some. The table has about 220,000 clones, about 86% seen once. Sequenced sample: PBMCs. The origin of this receptor is a man between 18 and 29 years old in good health and CMV-seronegative. The genes are TRBV4-3 and TRBJ1-6, with a weak D call TRBD1 (5 bases). CDR3 residues: CASSQELRQPNSPLHF. The CDR3 DNA reads as TGCGCCAGCAGCCAAGAACTGCGACAGCCCAATTCACCCCTCCACTTT.